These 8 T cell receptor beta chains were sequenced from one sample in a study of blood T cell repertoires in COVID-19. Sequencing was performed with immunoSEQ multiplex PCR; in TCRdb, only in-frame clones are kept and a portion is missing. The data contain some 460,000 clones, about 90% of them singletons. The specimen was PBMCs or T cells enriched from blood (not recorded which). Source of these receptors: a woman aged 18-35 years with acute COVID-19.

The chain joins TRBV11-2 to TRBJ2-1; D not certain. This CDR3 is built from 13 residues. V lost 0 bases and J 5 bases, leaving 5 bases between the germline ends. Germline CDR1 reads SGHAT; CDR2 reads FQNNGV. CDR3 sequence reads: CASSLERNNEQFF. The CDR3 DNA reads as TGTGCCAGCAGCTTAGAGAGGAACAATGAGCAGTTCTTC.

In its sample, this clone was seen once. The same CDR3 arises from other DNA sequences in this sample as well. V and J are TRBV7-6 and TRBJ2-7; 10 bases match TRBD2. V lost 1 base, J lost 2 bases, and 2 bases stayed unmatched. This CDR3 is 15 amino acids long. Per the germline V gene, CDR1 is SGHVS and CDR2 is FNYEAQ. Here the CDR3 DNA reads TGTGCCAGCAGCTTAGGCAGCGGGGGGGCCTACGAGCAGTACTTC. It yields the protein CASSLGSGGAYEQYF. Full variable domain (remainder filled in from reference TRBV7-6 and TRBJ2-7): GAGVSQSPRYKVTKRGQDVALRCDPISGHVSLYWYRQALGQGPEFLTYFNYEAQQDKSGLPNDRFSAERPEGSISTLTIQRTEQRDSAMYRCASSLGSGGAYEQYFGPGTRLTVT.

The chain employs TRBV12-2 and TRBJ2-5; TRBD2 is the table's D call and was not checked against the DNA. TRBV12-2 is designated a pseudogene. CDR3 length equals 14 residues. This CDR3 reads CASRSGTPIGTQYF. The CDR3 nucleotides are TGTGCAAGTCGTTCCGGGACTCCCATCGGGACCCAGTACTTC.

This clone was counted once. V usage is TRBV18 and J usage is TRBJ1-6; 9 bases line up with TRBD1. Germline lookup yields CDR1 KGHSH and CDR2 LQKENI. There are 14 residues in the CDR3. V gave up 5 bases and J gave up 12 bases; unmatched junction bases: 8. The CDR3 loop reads CASSAGTGRGPLHF. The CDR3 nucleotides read TGTGCCAGCTCAGCCGGGACAGGGAGAGGACCCCTCCACTTT.

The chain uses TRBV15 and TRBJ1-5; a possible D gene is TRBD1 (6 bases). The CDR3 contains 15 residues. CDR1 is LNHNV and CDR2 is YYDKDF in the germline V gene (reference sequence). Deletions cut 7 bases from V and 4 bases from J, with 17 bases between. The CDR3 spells CATTTHRDKNQPQHF. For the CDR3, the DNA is TGTGCCACCACTACCCACCGGGACAAGAATCAGCCCCAGCATTTT.

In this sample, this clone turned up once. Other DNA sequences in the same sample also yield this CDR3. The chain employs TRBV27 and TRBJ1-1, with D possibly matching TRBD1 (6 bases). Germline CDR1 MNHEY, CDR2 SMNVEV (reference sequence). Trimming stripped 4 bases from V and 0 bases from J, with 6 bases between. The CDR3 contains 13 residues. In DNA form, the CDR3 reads TGTGCCAGCAGTTGGGGGCTGAACACTGAAGCTTTCTTT. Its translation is CASSWGLNTEAFF.

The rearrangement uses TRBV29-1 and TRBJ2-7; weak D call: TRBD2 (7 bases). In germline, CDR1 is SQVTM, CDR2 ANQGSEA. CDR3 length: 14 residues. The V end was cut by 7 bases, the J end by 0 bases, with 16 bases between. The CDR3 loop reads CSAGGGGFSYEQYF. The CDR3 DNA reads TGCAGCGCCGGTGGCGGGGGCTTCTCCTACGAGCAGTACTTC.

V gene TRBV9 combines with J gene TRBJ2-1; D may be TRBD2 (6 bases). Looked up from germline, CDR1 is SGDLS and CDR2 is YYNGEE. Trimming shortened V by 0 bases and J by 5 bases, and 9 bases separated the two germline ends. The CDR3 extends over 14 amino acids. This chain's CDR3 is CASSVVPGDNEQFF. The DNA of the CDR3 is TGTGCCAGCAGCGTAGTTCCGGGGGACAATGAGCAGTTCTTC. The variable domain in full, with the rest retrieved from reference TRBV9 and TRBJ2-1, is DSGVTQTPKHLITATGQRVTLRCSPRSGDLSVYWYQQSLDQGLQFLIQYYNGEERAKGNILERFSAQQFPDLHSELNLSSLELGDSALYFCASSVVPGDNEQFFGPGTRLTVL.